Below, 4 T cell receptor beta chains from the same sample are listed, as sequenced in a study of molecular identifiers for immune sequencing clone quantification. TCRdb re-called the PCR reads with MiXCR, one entry per CDR3 protein. Among 85,000 to 100,000 distinct CDR3 sequences listed, more than 20% were seen once. The sample consisted of naive CD8+ T cells from blood, with Jurkat cell RNA spiked in. Specified subset: FACS-sorted CD8+CD4-CCR7+CD45RA+ naive T cells. The receptors here all came from a human donor in good health. Some libraries in this study had Jurkat cell RNA spiked in.

This clonotype was seen ten or more times. The CDR3 coding sequence is TGTGCCAGCAGCCCGGGAGAGAGAGGGTACGAGCAGTACTTC. Its translation: CASSPGERGYEQYF. The gene calls are TRBV9 and TRBJ2-7, with a tentative D call TRBD2 (6 bases). V lost 4 bases to trimming and J lost 4 bases, with 15 bases between them. This CDR3 has 14 residues. Germline CDR1 reads SGDLS; CDR2 reads YYNGEE.

The sample holds many counts of this clonotype. This chain connects TRBV29-1 to TRBJ2-7; D not certain. CDR1 and CDR2 from the germline V gene are SQVTM and ANQGSEA. Trimming took 1 base from V and 0 from J, leaving 4 bases between them. The CDR3 contains 12 residues. The CDR3 region is CSVEADSYEQYF. CDR3 bases: TGCAGCGTTGAAGCGGACTCCTACGAGCAGTACTTC.

This clonotype has a count of ten or more. The chain couples TRBV11-2 to TRBJ2-5; D possibly corresponds to TRBD2 (6 bases). Trimming removed 5 bases from V and 2 bases from J, with 21 bases in between. CDR1 is SGHAT and CDR2 is FQNNGV in the germline V gene. The CDR3 is 17 residues long. The chain's CDR3 is CASSMTPGEPAQETQYF. DNA of the CDR3: TGTGCCAGCAGCATGACTCCGGGGGAGCCTGCACAAGAGACCCAGTACTTC.

A word on this clonotype: This may arise from a read error, as a much more abundant clone is one base away. This chain connects TRBV6-5 to TRBJ2-7; no reliable D call. The V gene's germline CDR1 is MNHEY and CDR2 SVGAGI. The CDR3 contains 13 residues. This CDR3 is CACSSDSSYEQYF. The DNA for the CDR3 is TGTGCCTGCAGTTCCGATAGCTCCTACGAGCAGTACTTC.